The entry that follows covers one T cell receptor (beta chain) sequence. No antigen is known for it. This entry is derived from a study of a mutant IDH1 vaccine in newly diagnosed glioma. For the study at large: Patients under treatment included about 60% males and 37.5% females and had a mean age of around 40 years. Most patients had radiochemotherapy with temozolomide before enrollment; others had one alone. Visit V12 was at week 35; visit V13 was at week 47.

The assay was immunoSEQ multiplex PCR, and TCRdb's table has in-frame clones only and misses some. The sample carries fewer than 70,000 clones, around 87% recorded once. Regarding time point: week 35, safety follow-up. Every single dose of the vaccine, 300 ug of mutant IDH1 20-mer peptide, came with topical imiquimod. All eight of the vaccinations patients received fell in weeks 1, 3, 5, 7, 11, 15, 19 and 23. CDR1 and CDR2 from the germline V gene are MDHEN and SYDVKM. V lost 2 bases and J lost 5, with 12 bases in between. This CDR3 comprises 15 residues. Sequencing used PBMCs, obtained from a glioma patient whose treatment included an IDH1 peptide vaccine. The clonotype originates from a man aged 25 to 40 with glioma. The chain combines TRBV28 with TRBJ1-4, with a weak D call TRBD1 (5 bases). The CDR3 loop reads CASSLGGGGNEKLFF. In nucleotides, the CDR3 is TGTGCCAGCAGTTTAGGCGGGGGTGGAAATGAAAAACTGTTTTTT.